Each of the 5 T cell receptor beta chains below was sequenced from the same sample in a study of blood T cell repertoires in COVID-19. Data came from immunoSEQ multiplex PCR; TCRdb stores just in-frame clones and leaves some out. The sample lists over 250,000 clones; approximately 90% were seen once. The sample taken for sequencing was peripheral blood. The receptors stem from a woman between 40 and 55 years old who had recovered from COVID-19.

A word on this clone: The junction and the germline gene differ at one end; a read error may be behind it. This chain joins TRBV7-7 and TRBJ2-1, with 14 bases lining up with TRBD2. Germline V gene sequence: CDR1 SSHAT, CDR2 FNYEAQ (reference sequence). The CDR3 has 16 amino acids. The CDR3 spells CASSRPGLAGVVEQFF. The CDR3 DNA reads TGTGCTAGCAGCCGACCGGGACTAGCGGGAGTCGTTGAGCAGTTCTTC.

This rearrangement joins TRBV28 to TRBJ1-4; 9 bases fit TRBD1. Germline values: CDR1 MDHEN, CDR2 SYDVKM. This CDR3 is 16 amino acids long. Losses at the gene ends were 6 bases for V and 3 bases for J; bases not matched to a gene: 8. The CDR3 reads CASSPDRGWANEKLFF. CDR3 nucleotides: TGTGCCAGCAGCCCGGACAGGGGTTGGGCTAATGAAAAACTGTTTTTT.

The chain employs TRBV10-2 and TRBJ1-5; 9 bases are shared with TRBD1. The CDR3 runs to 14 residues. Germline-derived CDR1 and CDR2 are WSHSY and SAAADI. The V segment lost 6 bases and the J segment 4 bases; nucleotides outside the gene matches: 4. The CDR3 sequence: CASRQGAGNQPQHF. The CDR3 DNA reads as TGCGCCAGCAGACAGGGGGCTGGGAATCAGCCCCAGCATTTT.

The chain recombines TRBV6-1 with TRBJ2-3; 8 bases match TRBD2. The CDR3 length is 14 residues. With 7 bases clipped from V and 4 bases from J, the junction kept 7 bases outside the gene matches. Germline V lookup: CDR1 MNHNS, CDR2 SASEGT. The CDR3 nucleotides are TGTGCCAGCACCGGGAGGGTTGGCTCAGATACGCAGTATTTT. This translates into CASTGRVGSDTQYF.

The CDR3 DNA is TGTGCCAGCAGCCCCCTTAGCGGGGCGGTCTACAATGAGCAGTTCTTC. Amino acid sequence: CASSPLSGAVYNEQFF. The V and J genes are TRBV6-2 or TRBV6-3 and TRBJ2-1, with 8 bases that match TRBD2. The CDR3 is 16 residues long. Germline loops: CDR1 MNHEY, CDR2 SVGEGT. Losses at the gene ends were 6 bases for V and 3 bases for J; bases not matched to a gene: 10.